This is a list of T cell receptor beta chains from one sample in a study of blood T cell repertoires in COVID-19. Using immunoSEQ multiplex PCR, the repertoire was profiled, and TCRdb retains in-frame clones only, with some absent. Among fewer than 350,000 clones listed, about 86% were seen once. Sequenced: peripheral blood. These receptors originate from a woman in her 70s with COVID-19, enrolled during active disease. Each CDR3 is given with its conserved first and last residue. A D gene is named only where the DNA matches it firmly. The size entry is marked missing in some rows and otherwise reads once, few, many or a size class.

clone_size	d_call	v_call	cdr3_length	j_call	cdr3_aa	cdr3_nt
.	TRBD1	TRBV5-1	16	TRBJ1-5	CASSPGQDYSNQPQHF	TGCGCCAGCAGCCCGGGACAGGACTATAGCAATCAGCCCCAGCATTTT
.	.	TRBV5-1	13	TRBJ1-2	CASSSPGFDGYTF	TGCGCCAGCAGCTCCCCCGGGTTCGATGGCTACACCTTC
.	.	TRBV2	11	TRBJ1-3	CASSVYGTIYF	TGTGCCAGCAGTGTATACGGCACCATATATTTT
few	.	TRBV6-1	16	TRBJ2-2	CASSEIIARNTGELFF	TGTGCCAGCAGTGAAATAATAGCCAGGAACACCGGGGAGCTGTTTTTT
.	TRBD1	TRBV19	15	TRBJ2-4	CASRETGQGWDIQYF	TGTGCCAGTAGGGAAACCGGACAGGGATGGGACATTCAGTACTTC
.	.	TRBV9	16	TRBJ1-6	CASSPSGTPVNSPLHF	TGTGCCAGCAGCCCCTCCGGGACACCTGTTAATTCACCCCTCCACTTT
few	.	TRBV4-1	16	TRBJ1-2	CASSQDSSGARYGYTF	TGCGCCAGCAGCCAAGATAGTTCAGGGGCGAGATATGGCTACACCTTC
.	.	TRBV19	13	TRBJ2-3	CASRGQSTDTQYF	TGTGCCAGTAGAGGACAGAGCACAGATACGCAGTATTTT
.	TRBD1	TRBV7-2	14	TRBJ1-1	CASSSTGVGTEAFF	TGTGCCAGCAGCTCCACAGGGGTGGGCACTGAAGCTTTCTTT
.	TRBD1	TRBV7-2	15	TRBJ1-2	CASSPGQGANYGYTF	TGTGCCAGCAGCCCGGGACAGGGGGCAAACTATGGCTACACCTTC
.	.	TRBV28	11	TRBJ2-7	CASSFRNEQYF	TGTGCCAGCAGTTTCAGGAACGAGCAGTACTTC
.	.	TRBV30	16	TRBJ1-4	CALSGQGGPPNEKLFF	TGTGCCCTCTCCGGGCAGGGAGGGCCCCCTAATGAAAAACTGTTTTTT
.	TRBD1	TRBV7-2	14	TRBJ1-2	CASSLGQVGGGYTF	TGTGCCAGCAGCTTGGGACAGGTGGGGGGTGGCTACACCTTC
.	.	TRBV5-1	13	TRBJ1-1	CASSSQGNTEAFF	TGCGCCAGCAGCTCCCAGGGAAACACTGAAGCTTTCTTT
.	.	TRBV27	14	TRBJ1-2	CASSSGQSNYGYTF	TGTGCCAGCAGTTCTGGACAAAGTAACTATGGCTACACCTTC
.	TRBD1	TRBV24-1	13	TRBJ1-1	CATSDYRGTEAFF	TGTGCCACCAGTGATTACAGGGGTACTGAAGCTTTCTTT
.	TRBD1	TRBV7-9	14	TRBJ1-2	CASSFPGQGYGYTF	TGTGCCAGCAGCTTCCCGGGACAGGGATATGGCTACACCTTC
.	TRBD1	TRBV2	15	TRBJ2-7	CASRGGTGPFYEQYF	TGTGCCAGCAGAGGGGGGACAGGGCCGTTCTACGAGCAGTACTTC
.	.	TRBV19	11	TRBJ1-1	CASSIGQEAFF	TGTGCCAGTAGTATAGGGCAGGAAGCTTTCTTT
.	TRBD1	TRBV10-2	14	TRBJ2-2	CASSGTGFTGELFF	TGCGCCAGCAGTGGGACAGGGTTCACCGGGGAGCTGTTTTTT
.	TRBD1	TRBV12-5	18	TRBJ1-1	CASGSVVTGRFLNTEAFF	TGTGCTAGTGGTTCTGTTGTGACAGGGAGATTCCTGAACACTGAAGCTTTCTTT
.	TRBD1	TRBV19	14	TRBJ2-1	CASSMGQMYNEQFF	TGTGCCAGTAGTATGGGACAGATGTACAATGAGCAGTTCTTC
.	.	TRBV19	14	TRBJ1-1	CASSIQQGNTEAFF	TGTGCCAGTAGTATCCAGCAGGGGAACACTGAAGCTTTCTTT
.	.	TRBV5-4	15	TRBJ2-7	CASSLALGGSYEQYF	TGTGCCAGCAGCTTGGCCTTAGGGGGTTCCTACGAGCAGTACTTC
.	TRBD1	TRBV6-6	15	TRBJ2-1	CASRYPGQGDNEQFF	TGTGCCAGCAGGTATCCGGGACAGGGAGACAATGAGCAGTTCTTC
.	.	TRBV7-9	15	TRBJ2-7	CASSLAPGNSYEQYF	TGTGCCAGCAGCTTAGCCCCAGGGAACTCCTACGAGCAGTACTTC
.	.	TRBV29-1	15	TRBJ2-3	CSGEEGAVGTDTQYF	TGCAGCGGGGAGGAGGGGGCAGTAGGGACAGATACGCAGTATTTT
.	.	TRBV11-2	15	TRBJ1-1	CASSQPGKLNTEAFF	TGTGCCAGCAGCCAGCCAGGAAAATTGAACACTGAAGCTTTCTTT
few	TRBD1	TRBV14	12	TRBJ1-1	CASSSGGAGAFF	TGTGCCAGCAGCTCAGGGGGCGCAGGGGCTTTCTTT
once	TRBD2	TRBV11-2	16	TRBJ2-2	CASSSLGGANTGELFF	TGTGCCAGCAGCTCGCTCGGGGGGGCTAACACCGGGGAGCTGTTTTTT
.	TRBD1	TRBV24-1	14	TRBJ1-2	CATSDLSTGVGYTF	TGTGCCACCAGTGATTTGTCGACAGGGGTAGGCTACACCTTC
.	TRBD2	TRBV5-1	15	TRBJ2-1	CASSWGLAEYNEQFF	TGCGCCAGCAGCTGGGGACTAGCGGAATACAATGAGCAGTTCTTC
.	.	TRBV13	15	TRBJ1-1	CASSFPEGENTEAFF	TGTGCCAGCAGCTTTCCCGAAGGAGAGAACACTGAAGCTTTCTTT
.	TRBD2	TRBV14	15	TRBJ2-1	CASSRLGGGANEQFF	TGTGCCAGCAGCCGCCTAGGCGGGGGGGCAAATGAGCAGTTCTTC
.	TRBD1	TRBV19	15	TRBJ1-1	CASSRRQGDNTEAFF	TGTGCCAGTAGTAGGAGACAGGGGGACAACACTGAAGCTTTCTTT
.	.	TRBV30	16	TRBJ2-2	CAWSVRRMGNTGELFF	TGTGCCTGGAGTGTACGGAGGATGGGGAACACCGGGGAGCTGTTTTTT
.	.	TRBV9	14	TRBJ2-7	CASSVGYSSYEQYF	TGTGCCAGCAGCGTAGGGTACAGCTCCTACGAGCAGTACTTC
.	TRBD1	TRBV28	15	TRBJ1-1	CASSRGQGLWTEAFF	TGTGCCAGCAGTCGGGGACAGGGCCTGTGGACTGAAGCTTTCTTT
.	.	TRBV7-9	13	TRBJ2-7	CASSRDKYYEQYF	TGTGCCAGCAGCCGGGACAAATACTACGAGCAGTACTTC
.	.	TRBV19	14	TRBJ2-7	CASTLTVTSYEQYF	TGTGCCAGTACCTTGACAGTCACCTCCTACGAGCAGTACTTC
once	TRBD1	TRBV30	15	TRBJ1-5	CAWSPGTGGGQPQHF	TGTGCCTGGAGCCCCGGGACAGGGGGCGGGCAGCCCCAGCATTTT